The 12 T cell receptor beta chains below come from one sample, sequenced in a study of T cells after yellow fever vaccination (dated by TCRdb to about 2019). The library was built by means of 5' RACE. The run used an Illumina HiSeq 2500. TCRdb's own reprocessing of the public reads used fastp at Q25 and MiXCR and kept productive beta chains. Rows are unified per CDR3 protein, each entry keeping the most common DNA and genes. The sample has a few hundred thousand distinct CDR3 sequences on record, more than 8.5% of them singletons. The ten biggest clones cover around 17% of the sample. Sample treatment or condition, as interpreted from the label and publication: live attenuated yellow fever vaccine strain. The sequencing used PBMCs, collected on the day of the first yellow fever vaccination. These receptors all stem from a man in his late teens or twenties who received the YFV17D yellow fever vaccine.

This rearrangement joins TRBV19 to TRBJ1-5, with 7 bases lining up with TRBD1. Germline CDR1 LNHDA, CDR2 SQIVND (reference sequence). This CDR3 has 15 amino acids. Unmatched junction bases numbered 10, after V lost 7 bases and J lost 4 bases. The CDR3 nucleotides are TGTGCCAGTATCCCCAGGGGGGCTTGGAATCAGCCCCAGCATTTT. Translated, it gives CASIPRGAWNQPQHF.

This clonotype was detected a few times. The chain is built from TRBV20-1 and TRBJ2-5; 13 bases fit TRBD2. Germline lookup yields CDR1 DFQATT and CDR2 SNEGSKA (reference sequence). Trimming took 6 bases from V and 5 from J; bases not matched to a gene: 9. The CDR3 is 15 amino acids. The CDR3 DNA is TGCAGTGCGACCGGGACTAGCGGGGAACGGGAGACCCAGTACTTC. Translation gives CSATGTSGERETQYF.

The table lists this clonotype with a few counts. One junction end disagrees with the germline gene, perhaps due to a read error. This chain uses TRBV28 with TRBJ1-1; D is ambiguous. This CDR3 has 13 amino acids. The germline CDR1 and CDR2 sequences are MDHEN and SYDVKM. As DNA, the CDR3 is TGCACCATCCCCCCTAACAAGAACACTGAAGCTTTCTTT. Translating it yields CTIPPNKNTEAFF.

The chain couples TRBV4-1 to TRBJ2-7; TRBD2 aligns across 7 bases. CDR3 size: 16 residues. Germline lookup yields CDR1 MGHRA and CDR2 YSYEKL. Germline trimming cut 0 bases from V and 4 bases from J; bases unmatched to any gene: 9. CDR3 amino acids: CASSQDYSGAAYEQYF. In nucleotides, the CDR3 is TGCGCCAGCAGCCAAGATTACAGCGGGGCTGCTTACGAGCAGTACTTC.

The chain carries TRBV2 and TRBJ1-1; D is unclear. The V end was cut by 6 bases, the J end by 0 bases, with 14 bases between. The length of the CDR3 is 15 residues. Germline CDR1 SNHLY, CDR2 FYNNEI. CDR3 region: CASRAGRIMNTEAFF. CDR3 nucleotide sequence: TGTGCCAGCAGGGCGGGCAGGATTATGAACACTGAAGCTTTCTTT.

This clonotype was counted a few times. The chain recombines TRBV7-2 with TRBJ2-3; TRBD1 aligns across 8 bases. This CDR3 is built from 15 residues. The ends lost 5 bases at V and 3 bases at J; junction bases unmatched: 7. CDR1 is SGHTA, CDR2 FQGNSA, per germline. DNA of the CDR3: TGTGCCAGCAGCGCACCTACAGGGGGTACAGATACGCAGTATTTT. Protein: CASSAPTGGTDTQYF.

This clonotype was seen many times. The chain recombines TRBV5-1 with TRBJ2-4; TRBD1 aligns across 12 bases. The germline gives CDR1 SGHRS, CDR2 YFSETQ. CDR3 length equals 12 residues. V dropped 6 bases and J dropped 15; count of bases not matched to a gene: 7. The CDR3 DNA is TGCGCCAGCAAGTCCGGGGACAGGGGGCTGTACTTC. It encodes CASKSGDRGLYF.

The chain has TRBV2 and TRBJ1-2, with TRBD1 matching over 7 bases. Germline V gene lookup returns CDR1 SNHLY and CDR2 FYNNEI. There are 13 residues in the CDR3. Trimming cost V 4 bases and J 7 bases; bases outside gene matches: 6. CDR3 loop: CASSVSRDSGYTF. For the CDR3, the DNA is TGTGCCAGCAGTGTCTCCAGGGACAGTGGCTACACCTTC.

This clonotype was seen more than once but under ten times. V and J are TRBV2 and TRBJ2-3, with a tentative D call TRBD2 (6 bases). This CDR3 has 14 residues. CDR1 is SNHLY, CDR2 FYNNEI, per germline. Trimming shortened V by 9 bases and J by 0 bases, and 13 bases separated the two germline ends. The CDR3 loop reads CARGGASSTDTQYF. CDR3 nucleotide sequence: TGTGCCAGGGGGGGTGCGAGTAGCACAGATACGCAGTATTTT.

This clonotype has ten or more counts. The chain couples TRBV7-9 to TRBJ2-2; 9 bases are shared with TRBD2. This CDR3 has 18 residues. From germline, CDR1 is SEHNR and CDR2 FQNEAQ (reference sequence). V gave up 1 base and J gave up 4 bases; unmatched junction bases: 10. The CDR3 protein is CASSLVQTSGALTGELFF. In DNA, the CDR3 is TGTGCCAGCAGCTTAGTCCAGACTAGCGGAGCGCTCACCGGGGAGCTGTTTTTT.

V and J are TRBV4-2 and TRBJ2-6; D uncertain. The V gene's germline CDR1 is LGHNA and CDR2 YNFKEQ. The V end was cut by 4 bases, the J end by 0 bases, with 16 bases between. The CDR3 is 18 amino acids. CDR3 amino acids: CASSREPESYSGANVLTF. The CDR3 DNA sequence: TGTGCCAGCAGCCGAGAGCCTGAGAGTTACTCTGGGGCCAACGTCCTGACTTTC.

This clonotype was recorded a few times. The chain joins TRBV11-2 to TRBJ1-1, with 7 bases matching TRBD1. Germline CDR1 reads SGHAT; CDR2 reads FQNNGV. CDR3 length: 13 amino acids. The V gene end was trimmed by 4 bases and the J gene end by 4 bases; junction bases not matched to a gene: 3. CDR3: CASSSQGVTEAFF. Here the CDR3 DNA reads TGTGCCAGCAGCTCCCAGGGGGTCACTGAAGCTTTCTTT.